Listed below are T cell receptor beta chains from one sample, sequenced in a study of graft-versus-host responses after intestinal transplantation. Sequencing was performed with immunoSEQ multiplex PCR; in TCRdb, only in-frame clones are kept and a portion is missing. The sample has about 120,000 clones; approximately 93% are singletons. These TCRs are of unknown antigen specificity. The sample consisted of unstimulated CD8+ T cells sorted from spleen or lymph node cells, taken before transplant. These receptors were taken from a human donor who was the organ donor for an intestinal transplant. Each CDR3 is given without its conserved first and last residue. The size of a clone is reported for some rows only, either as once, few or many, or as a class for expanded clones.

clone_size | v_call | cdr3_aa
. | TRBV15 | ATSRPSGVAVTGELF
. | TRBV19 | ASTPLAGTANQPQH
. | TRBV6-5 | ASSYSKRGPNTEAF
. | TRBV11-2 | ASSSTGEVSDTQY
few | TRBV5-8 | ASSMTSRASYEQY
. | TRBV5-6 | ASSIDRVREQF
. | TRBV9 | ASSLTGDSGNTIY
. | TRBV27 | ASSTGGTEAF
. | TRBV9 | ASSVGPTDYHGYT
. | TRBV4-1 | ASSQYYTSGRAYEQY
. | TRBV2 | ASSVTGGALETQY
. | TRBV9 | ASSPPRQGSYNEQF
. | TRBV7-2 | ASSFRTGKGSDTQY
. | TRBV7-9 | ASRENAGGPEGNYGYT
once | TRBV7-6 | ASSLALAGGPDTQY
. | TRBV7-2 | ARRGDYAYNEQF
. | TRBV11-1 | ASSFCHRSRTYEQY
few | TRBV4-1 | ASSQGRQPQH
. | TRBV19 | ASRSLKRDGWYGPQH
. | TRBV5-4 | ASSSSGERDGYT
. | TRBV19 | ASSMRDEQY
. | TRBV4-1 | ASSLRVRFWGRQNEKLF
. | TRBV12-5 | ANGDERNEQF
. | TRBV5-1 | ASSLGRRSKANEKLF
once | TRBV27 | ASSWTSGTDTQY
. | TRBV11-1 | ASSLFDGSYNEQF
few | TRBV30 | AWSATDTQY
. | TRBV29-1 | SVEQETQY